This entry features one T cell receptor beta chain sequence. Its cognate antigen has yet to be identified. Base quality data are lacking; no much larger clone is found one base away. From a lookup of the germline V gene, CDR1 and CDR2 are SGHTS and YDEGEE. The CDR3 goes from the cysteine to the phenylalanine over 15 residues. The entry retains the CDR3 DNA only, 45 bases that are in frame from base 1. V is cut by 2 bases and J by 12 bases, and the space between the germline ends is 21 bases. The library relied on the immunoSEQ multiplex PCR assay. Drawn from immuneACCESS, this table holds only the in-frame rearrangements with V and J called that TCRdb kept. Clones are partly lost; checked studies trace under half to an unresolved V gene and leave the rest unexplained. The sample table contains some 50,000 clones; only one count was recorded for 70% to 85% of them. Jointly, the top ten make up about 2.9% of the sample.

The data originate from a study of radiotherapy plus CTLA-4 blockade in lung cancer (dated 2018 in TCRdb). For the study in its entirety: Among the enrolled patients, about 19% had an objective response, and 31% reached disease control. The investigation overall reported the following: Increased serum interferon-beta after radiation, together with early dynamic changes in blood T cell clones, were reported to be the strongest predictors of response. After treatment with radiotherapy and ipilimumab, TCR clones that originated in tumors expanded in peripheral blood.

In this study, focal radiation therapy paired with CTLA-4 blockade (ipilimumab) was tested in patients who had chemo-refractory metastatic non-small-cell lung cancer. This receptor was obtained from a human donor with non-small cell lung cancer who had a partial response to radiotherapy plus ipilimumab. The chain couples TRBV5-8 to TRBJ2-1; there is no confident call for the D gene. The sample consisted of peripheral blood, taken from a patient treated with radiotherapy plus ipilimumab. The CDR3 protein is CASSLSALVPRVQFF. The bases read TGTGCCAGCAGCTTAAGTGCGCTAGTGCCTAGAGTGCAGTTCTTC. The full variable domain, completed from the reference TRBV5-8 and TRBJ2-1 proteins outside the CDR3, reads EAGVTQSPTHLIKTRGQQATLRCSPISGHTSVYWYQQALGLGLQFLLWYDEGEERNRGNFPPRFSGRQFPNYSSELNVNALELEDSALYLCASSLSALVPRVQFFGPGTRLTVL.